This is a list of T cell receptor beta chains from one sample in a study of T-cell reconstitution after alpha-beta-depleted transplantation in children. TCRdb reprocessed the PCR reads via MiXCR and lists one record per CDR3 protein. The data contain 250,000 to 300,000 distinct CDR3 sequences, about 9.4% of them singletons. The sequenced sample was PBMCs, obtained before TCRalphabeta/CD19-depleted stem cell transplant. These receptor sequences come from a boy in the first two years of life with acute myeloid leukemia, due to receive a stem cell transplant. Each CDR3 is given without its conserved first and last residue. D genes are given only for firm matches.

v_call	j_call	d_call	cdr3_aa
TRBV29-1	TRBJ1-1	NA	SVEPGRGTEAF
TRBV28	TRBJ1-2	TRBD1	ASSFEGGDYGYT
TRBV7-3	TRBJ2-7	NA	ASSPLLEWGTSSSYEQY
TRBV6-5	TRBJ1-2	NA	ASSSRDTTSSGYT
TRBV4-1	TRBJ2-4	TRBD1	ASSPDRGQGAGAKNIQY
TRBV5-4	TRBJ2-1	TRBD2	ASSWPTSGAYNEQF
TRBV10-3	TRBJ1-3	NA	AISATSSGNTIY
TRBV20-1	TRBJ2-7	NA	SARDSGEINEQY
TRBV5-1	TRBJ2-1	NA	ASSSLLYNEQF
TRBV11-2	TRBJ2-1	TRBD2	ASSLDRTRAYNEQF
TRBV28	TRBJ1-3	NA	ASSLRQARGNTIY
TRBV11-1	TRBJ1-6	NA	ASSLGGRAIYEDSPLH
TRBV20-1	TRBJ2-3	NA	SARQGTDTQY
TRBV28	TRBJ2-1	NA	ASRSDNEQF
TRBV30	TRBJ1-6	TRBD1	AWSGQGAEYSPLH
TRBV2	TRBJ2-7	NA	ASRDLLLGAYEQY
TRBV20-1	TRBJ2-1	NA	CARSHRLAGVAYNEQF
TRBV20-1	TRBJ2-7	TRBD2	SARGTSGRGYEQY
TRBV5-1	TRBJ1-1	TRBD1	ASSLRQGSDTEAF
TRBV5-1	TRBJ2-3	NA	ASSSTGTGKSGGSDTQY
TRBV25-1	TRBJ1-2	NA	ASSSPRVGANSARQEPYGYT
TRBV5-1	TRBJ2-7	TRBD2	ASSTGTSGRNEQY
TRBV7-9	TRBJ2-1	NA	ASSLLMGTLSYNEQF
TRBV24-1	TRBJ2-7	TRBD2	ATSESPGLAGYEQY
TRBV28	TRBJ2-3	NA	ASRLPSTDTQY
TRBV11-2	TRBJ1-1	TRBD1	ASSLVRLAGGRNTEAF
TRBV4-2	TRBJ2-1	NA	ASSQDGNEQF
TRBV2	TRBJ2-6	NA	ASTKEFFSGANVLT
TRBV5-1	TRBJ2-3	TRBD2	ASSLAWGGLAETDTQY
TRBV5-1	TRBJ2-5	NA	ASSTALGAPQETQY
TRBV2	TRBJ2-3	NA	ASSPAQLTVADTQY
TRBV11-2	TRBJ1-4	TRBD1	ASSRTGQGNEKLF
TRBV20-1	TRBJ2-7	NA	SARGGRAYEQY
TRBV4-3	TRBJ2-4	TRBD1	ASSHLTGTGVEKNIQY
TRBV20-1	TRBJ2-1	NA	SARPGLNTNEQF
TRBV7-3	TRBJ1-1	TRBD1	ASSSTGQTEAF
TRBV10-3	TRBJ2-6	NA	AISDRSASGANVLT
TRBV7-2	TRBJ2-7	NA	ASSFGQPSYEQY
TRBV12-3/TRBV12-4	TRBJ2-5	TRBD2	ASTSWEGQETQY
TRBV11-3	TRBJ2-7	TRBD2	ASSSRPGGEQY
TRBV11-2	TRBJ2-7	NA	ASSLWAVSYEQY
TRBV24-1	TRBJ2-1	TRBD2	ATSDRSITTSGSSKTYNEQF
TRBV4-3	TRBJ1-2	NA	ASSQVRGANYGYT
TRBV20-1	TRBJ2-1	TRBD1	SARKTDRGLNEQF
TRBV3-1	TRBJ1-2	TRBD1	ASSPLFQQGERRGYT
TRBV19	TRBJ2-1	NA	ASSTPGWRSYNEQF